This T cell receptor beta chain emerged from a study of cytomegalovirus exposure and HLA in healthy donors. Overall study: In terms of ancestry, the Caucasian-associated cluster contained more than 65% of the 398 genotyped donors. Study observations and caveats: Certain indistinguishable V segments, among them TRBV6-2 and TRBV6-3, were excluded. The classifier was said to identify cytomegalovirus status with high specificity and sensitivity.

CDR1 SGHTA and CDR2 FQGNSA come from the germline V gene. The length of the CDR3 is 17 residues. Trimming stripped 7 bases from V and 4 bases from J, with 22 bases between. With respect to this clone: The antigen remains undetermined.

Researchers ran the PCR with 60 Vbeta and 13 Jbeta primers. Sequencing was performed with immunoSEQ multiplex PCR; in TCRdb, only in-frame clones are kept and a portion is missing. Its table lists over 100,000 clones. V usage is TRBV7-2 and J usage is TRBJ2-2; D gene ambiguous. The receptor was derived from a man aged 25 to 40 in good health and CMV-seronegative. The specimen sequenced was PBMCs. The CDR3 protein is CASNHAFSLTATGELFF. DNA for the CDR3: TGTGCCAGCAACCATGCGTTCTCATTGACTGCCACCGGGGAGCTGTTTTTT.